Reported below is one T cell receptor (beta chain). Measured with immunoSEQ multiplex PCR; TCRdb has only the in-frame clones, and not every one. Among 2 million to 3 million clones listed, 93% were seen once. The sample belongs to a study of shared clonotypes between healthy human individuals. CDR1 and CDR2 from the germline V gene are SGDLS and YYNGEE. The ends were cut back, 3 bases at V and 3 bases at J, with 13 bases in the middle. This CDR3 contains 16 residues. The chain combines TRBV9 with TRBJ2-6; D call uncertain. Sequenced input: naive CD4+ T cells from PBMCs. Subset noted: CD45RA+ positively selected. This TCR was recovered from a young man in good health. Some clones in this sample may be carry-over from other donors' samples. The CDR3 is CASSDVLGYGANVLTF. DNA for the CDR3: TGTGCCAGCAGCGACGTCTTAGGGTATGGGGCCAACGTCCTGACTTTC.